Listed here are 17 T cell receptor beta chains from one sample, sequenced in a study of metastatic and nonmetastatic thyroid tumors. TCRdb reprocessed the PCR reads via MiXCR. The repertoire holds approximately 35,000 clones, with around 16% as singletons. All patients were untreated before thyroid surgery. Material for sequencing was blood. Source of these receptors: a male donor with papillary thyroid cancer or a benign thyroid nodule (not recorded which). Some clones in this sample may be carry-over from other donors' samples.

This clone was detected ten times or more. This chain joins TRBV5-1 and TRBJ2-1; 14 nucleotides match TRBD2. The germline V gene has CDR1 SGHRS and CDR2 YFSETQ. The V and J ends lost 0 bases and 2 bases, in that order; junction bases with no gene match: 7. CDR3 length equals 19 residues. The CDR3 sequence: CASSLGRRLAGGAYNEQFF. The CDR3 region has the DNA TGCGCCAGCAGCTTGGGACGGAGACTAGCGGGAGGGGCCTACAATGAGCAGTTCTTC.

The chain combines TRBV6-5 with TRBJ1-1; tentative D call: TRBD1 (6 bases). The germline V and J ends were trimmed by 2 bases and 9 bases, with 10 bases remaining between them. Germline CDR1 reads MNHEY; CDR2 reads SVGAGI. CDR3 length: 12 residues. The CDR3 sequence: CASSYDQGKAFF. CDR3 DNA: TGTGCCAGCAGTTACGATCAGGGGAAAGCTTTCTTT.

This clone was counted many times. The chain joins TRBV10-3 to TRBJ2-7, with 9 bases identical to TRBD1. Germline CDR1 is ENHRY and CDR2 is SYGVKD. CDR3 length: 14 residues. J was trimmed by 7 bases and V by 6 bases; bases with no gene match: 10. CDR3 nucleotides: TGTGCCATCAGAGATACAGGGGGCTCGGGGGAGCAGTACTTC. Translated: CAIRDTGGSGEQYF.

Comment on this clone: It may be a read error: a sequence one base away is much more abundant. This sequence joins TRBV20-1 and TRBJ2-3, with 8 bases aligning to TRBD2. This CDR3 region has 15 residues. Germline V gene sequence: CDR1 DFQATT, CDR2 SNEGSKA (reference sequence). The V segment lost 3 bases and the J segment 6 bases; nucleotides outside the gene matches: 11. CDR3 sequence (DNA): TGCAGTGCTAGGGAAATAGGACTAGCAAGCGATACGCAGTATTTT. Translation gives CSAREIGLASDTQYF.

This clone was seen repeatedly, ten times or more. The chain recombines TRBV18 with TRBJ1-1; D unresolved. Germline CDR1 is KGHSH and CDR2 is LQKENI. This CDR3 contains 15 residues. V lost 2 bases to trimming and J lost 2 bases, with 12 bases between them. The CDR3 nucleotides are TGTGCCAGCTCACCAGACGACACTAGAAACACTGAAGCTTTCTTT. Residues: CASSPDDTRNTEAFF. The full variable domain, with the rest looked up from reference TRBV18 and TRBJ1-1, is NAGVMQNPRHLVRRRGQEARLRCSPMKGHSHVYWYRQLPEEGLKFMVYLQKENIIDESGMPKERFSAEFPKEGPSILRIQQVVRGDSAAYFCASSPDDTRNTEAFFGQGTRLTVV.

This clone has ten or more counts. The gene calls are TRBV4-1 and TRBJ2-7; 8 bases are a match to TRBD2. Losses at the gene ends were 1 base for V and 3 bases for J; bases not matched to a gene: 2. This CDR3 is built from 14 residues. Germline CDR1 and CDR2: MGHRA and YSYEKL. The chain's CDR3 is CASSQGGTSYEQYF. CDR3 sequence (DNA): TGCGCCAGCAGCCAAGGCGGGACTAGCTACGAGCAGTACTTC.

This clone was seen ten or more times. The J gene is TRBJ2-7, the V gene TRBV20-1, with D unclear. This CDR3 contains 13 residues. CDR1 and CDR2 (germline): DFQATT, SNEGSKA (reference sequence). With 2 bases removed from V and 3 bases from J, the gap between germline ends came to 11 bases. The CDR3 DNA follows: TGCAGTGCTAGACTTCCTGCCCTCTACGAGCAGTACTTC. This encodes CSARLPALYEQYF.

This clone was counted between two and nine times. This sequence may be a read error, since a much larger clone differs from it by one base. Other nucleotide sequences in the sample specify the same CDR3. The CDR3 loop is CASSQEPDFPTQYF. The CDR3 coding sequence is TGTGCCAGCAGCCAAGAACCCGATTTCCCGACCCAGTACTTC. This chain links TRBV3-1 with TRBJ2-5, with D unresolved. This CDR3 has 14 amino acids. Germline V gene sequence: CDR1 LGHDT, CDR2 YNNKEL (reference sequence). The V end was cut by 0 bases, the J end by 7 bases, with 12 bases between.

This clone occurred many times. The chain links TRBV19 to TRBJ1-5; the D gene is possibly TRBD1 (6 bases). The V and J ends lost 7 bases and 7 bases respectively, with 14 bases between them. Germline V gives CDR1 LNHDA, CDR2 SQIVND (reference sequence). The CDR3 totals 13 residues. The CDR3 DNA sequence: TGTGCCAGTAACGACAGGTCCGACCAGCCCCAGCATTTT. Translated, it gives CASNDRSDQPQHF.

The chain carries TRBV6-5 and TRBJ2-7, with D possibly being TRBD2 (5 bases). Per germline, CDR1 MNHEY and CDR2 SVGAGI. This CDR3 contains 13 residues. The V gene lost 2 bases and the J gene lost 6 bases, with 11 bases spanning the gap. This chain's CDR3 is CASSYGLASEQYF. CDR3 bases: TGTGCCAGCAGTTACGGGCTAGCTAGCGAGCAGTACTTC.

This clone was counted ten times or more. The chain couples TRBV7-8 to TRBJ1-2, with D unresolved. Deletions cut 2 bases from V and 8 bases from J, with 9 bases between. The length of the CDR3 is 12 residues. In germline, CDR1 is SGHVS, CDR2 FQNEAQ. CDR3 nucleotides: TGTGCCAGCAGCTTATCGACCCGCGGCTACACCTTC. This sequence encodes CASSLSTRGYTF.

Ten or more counts support this clone. The chain has TRBV11-3 and TRBJ2-7, with D possibly being TRBD2 (6 bases). The CDR3 is 17 residues long. Trimming took 5 bases from V and 4 from J, leaving 24 bases between them. Germline lookup yields CDR1 SGHNT and CDR2 YENEEA. In DNA, the CDR3 is TGTGCCAGCAGCCGAAACCCCGGGACTCAGTCAACTTACGAGCAGTACTTC. It yields the protein CASSRNPGTQSTYEQYF.

In its sample, this clone was seen many times. The CDR3, as DNA: TGTGCCTGCCCTACCTGGCGGGAGGGCCAATACGAGCAGTACTTC. Amino acids: CACPTWREGQYEQYF. The chain carries TRBV30 and TRBJ2-7, with 9 nucleotides matching TRBD2. Germline CDR1 is GTSNPN and CDR2 is SVGIG (reference sequence). CDR3 length: 15 residues. Trimming took 6 bases from V and 4 from J; bases not matched to a gene: 13. Full variable domain (remainder filled in from reference TRBV30 and TRBJ2-7): SQTIHQWPATLVQPVGSPLSLECTVEGTSNPNLYWYRQAAGRGLQLLFYSVGIGQISSEVPQNLSASRPQDRQFILSSKKLLLSDSGFYLCACPTWREGQYEQYFGPGTRLTVT.

This clone was picked up many times. The chain carries TRBV19 and TRBJ2-3, with D uncertain. Trimming shortened V by 5 bases and J by 0 bases, and 9 bases separated the two germline ends. Germline V gene lookup returns CDR1 LNHDA and CDR2 SQIVND (reference sequence). The CDR3 is made up of 14 amino acids. The CDR3 DNA reads as TGTGCCAGTAGTCCGACCTCTAGCACAGATACGCAGTATTTT. The encoded protein is CASSPTSSTDTQYF.

This clone has a count of ten or more. V gene TRBV11-1 combines with J gene TRBJ2-5, with 8 bases fitting TRBD2. The ends lost 1 base at V and 5 bases at J; junction bases unmatched: 6. The CDR3 is 15 amino acids. Germline lookup yields CDR1 SGHAT and CDR2 FQDESV (reference sequence). The CDR3 DNA reads as TGTGCCAGCAGCTTAGGGGGGACTAGGTGGGAGACCCAGTACTTC. It codes for CASSLGGTRWETQYF.

This clone was counted between two and nine times. V and J are TRBV6-1 and TRBJ2-1, with 8 positions matching TRBD2. From germline, CDR1 is MNHNS and CDR2 SASEGT. The CDR3 extends over 14 amino acids. Trimming removed 6 bases from V and 6 bases from J; junction bases left unmatched: 7. This CDR3 is CASRFGLALNEQFF. In DNA, the CDR3 is TGTGCCAGCAGATTCGGACTAGCCCTCAATGAGCAGTTCTTC.

In DNA, the CDR3 is TGTGCCAGCATCTTCCCTCCGGTACAGGGGATTTGGGATACGCAGTATTTT. This encodes CASIFPPVQGIWDTQYF. The rearrangement uses TRBV7-6 and TRBJ2-3; 7 nucleotides align to TRBD1. The V and J ends lost 7 bases and 6 bases, in that order; junction bases with no gene match: 19. CDR3 length: 17 amino acids. Germline assignment: CDR1 SGHVS and CDR2 FNYEAQ.